This TCR beta chain was sequenced for a study of early T cells in non-severe SARS-CoV-2 infection. Whole-study context: Investigators sequenced bulk RNA drawn from unsorted whole blood, and chains remained unpaired.

Unique molecular identifier tags were affixed to discrete cDNA molecules. TCRdb reprocessed the 5' RACE reads via MiXCR and lists one record per CDR3 protein. The sample records about 60,000 distinct CDR3 sequences, just under 15% being singletons. The CDR3 sequence is 19 residues long. The V gene end was trimmed by 6 bases and the J gene end by 10 bases; junction bases not matched to a gene: 29. This clonotype was observed at least ten times. Its cognate antigen is unknown. Study results and caveats: Matches to VDJdb favored anti-spike CD8 responses and missed private and CD4 specificities.

The sample was whole blood, taken at baseline. The chain links TRBV12-3 or TRBV12-4 to TRBJ1-1, with 7 bases lining up with TRBD1. The TCR was taken from an adult who was a healthcare worker with PCR-confirmed SARS-CoV-2 infection or an uninfected control (not recorded which). The DNA of the CDR3 is TGTGCCAGCAGCCCTGGGTATCTGGGGACAGAACTCATGAGTGTGGGAGCTTTCTTT. Protein sequence: CASSPGYLGTELMSVGAFF.